The T cell receptor (beta chain) under discussion was sequenced for a study of CD8+CD57+ T cells in acquired aplastic anemia. Study in general: When averaged, DNA from sorted CD4+ and CD8+ cells came to around 3.4 ug. Healthy donor CD4+ samples were sequenced to a depth that averaged about 10.8 million reads.

The ends were cut back, 6 bases at V and 0 bases at J, with 20 bases in the middle. Germline-derived CDR1 and CDR2 are MNHNS and SASEGT. This CDR3 is 17 amino acids long. Study-wide findings and caveats: Patients shared twenty-nine CD8+ CDR3 sequences with controls. Patients versus controls showed no significant CD8+ Simpson's diversity difference.

Profiling that covered TCR beta VDJ and CDR3 relied on genomic DNA as its template. TCRdb passed the reads through MiXCR, listing each CDR3 protein once. The data contain about 200,000 distinct CDR3 sequences, 34% of them singletons. Concerning this clonotype itself: Its target is not known.

The clonotype originates from a human donor in good health, serving as a control. The chain couples TRBV6-1 to TRBJ1-1, with a weak D call TRBD1 (6 bases). Sequencing was performed on sorted CD4+, CD8+, or CD8+CD57+ T cells (not recorded which) from PBMCs. The CDR3 DNA sequence: TGTGCCAGCAGAACAGGGTTAAATCAGCGACTGAACACTGAAGCTTTCTTT. Its translation: CASRTGLNQRLNTEAFF.